This T cell receptor beta chain was captured in a study of T-cell reconstitution after alpha-beta-depleted transplantation in children. Study results and caveats: Reports say that about two months after transplant, the alpha-beta T cells came out of several hundred graft clones that had expanded.

Regarding this clonotype: The antigen is not known.

V was shortened by 3 bases and J by 6 bases, with 0 bases between the two germline ends. The CDR3 extends over 11 amino acids. Construction of the TCRbeta library involved unique molecular identifiers. MiXCR, applied by TCRdb to the PCR reads, yields one record per CDR3 protein. This table holds approximately 500,000 distinct CDR3 sequences, roughly a tenth found once. This TCR was sampled from a child under 10 years old with inherited bone marrow failure, due to receive a stem cell transplant. The rearrangement joins TRBV12-3 or TRBV12-4 to TRBJ1-6; D not certain. Sample: PBMCs, taken before TCRalphabeta/CD19-depleted stem cell transplant. The CDR3 DNA reads TGTGCCAGCAGTTTTAATTCACCCCTCCACTTT. Its translation is CASSFNSPLHF.